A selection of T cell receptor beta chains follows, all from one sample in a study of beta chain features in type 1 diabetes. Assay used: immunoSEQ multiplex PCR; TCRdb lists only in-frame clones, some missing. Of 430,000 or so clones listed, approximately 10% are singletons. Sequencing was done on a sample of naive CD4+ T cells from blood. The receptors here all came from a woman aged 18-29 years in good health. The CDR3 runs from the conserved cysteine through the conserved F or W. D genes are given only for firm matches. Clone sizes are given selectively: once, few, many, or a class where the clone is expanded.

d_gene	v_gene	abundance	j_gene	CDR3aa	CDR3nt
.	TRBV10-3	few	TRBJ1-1	CAISEPAGSENTEAFF	TGTGCCATCAGTGAGCCGGCAGGGTCTGAGAACACTGAAGCTTTCTTT
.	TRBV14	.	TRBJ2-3	CASSHSSKGTDTQYF	TGTGCCAGCAGCCATTCTAGCAAGGGTACAGATACGCAGTATTTT
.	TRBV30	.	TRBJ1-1	CAWTRAFEAFF	TGTGCCTGGACCAGGGCTTTTGAAGCTTTCTTT
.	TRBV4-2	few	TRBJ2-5	CASSQAKTSSQETQYF	TGTGCCAGCAGCCAAGCGAAGACCAGTTCACAAGAGACCCAGTACTTC
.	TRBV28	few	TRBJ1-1	CASSLTGRAEAFF	TGTGCCAGCAGTTTGACAGGTCGCGCTGAAGCTTTCTTT
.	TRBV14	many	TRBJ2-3	CASSAKGSRWDTQYF	TGTGCCAGCAGCGCCAAAGGATCTCGGTGGGATACGCAGTATTTT
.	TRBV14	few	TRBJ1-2	CASSRQEGFYGYTF	TGTGCCAGCAGCCGACAGGAAGGTTTTTATGGCTACACCTTC
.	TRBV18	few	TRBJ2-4	CASSPAGWEENIQYF	TGTGCCAGCTCACCTGCAGGTTGGGAGGAAAACATTCAGTACTTC
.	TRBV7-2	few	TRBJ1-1	CASSTGNAEAFF	TGTGCCAGCAGCACAGGGAACGCTGAAGCTTTCTTT
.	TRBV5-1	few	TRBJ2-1	CASSLGPNRGYEQFF	TGCGCCAGCAGCCTTGGACCTAACCGCGGGTATGAGCAGTTCTTC
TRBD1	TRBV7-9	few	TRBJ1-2	CASSHRTGGNGYTF	TGTGCCAGCAGCCACAGGACAGGGGGAAATGGCTACACCTTC
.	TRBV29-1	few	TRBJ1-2	CSVEDPSVNYGYTF	TGCAGCGTTGAAGATCCATCAGTTAACTATGGCTACACCTTC
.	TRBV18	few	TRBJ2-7	CASSPDPLKVRHEQYF	TGTGCCAGCTCACCCGACCCGTTGAAGGTCAGGCACGAGCAGTACTTC
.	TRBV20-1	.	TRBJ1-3	CSARDPNTIYF	TGCAGTGCTAGGGATCCTAACACCATATATTTT
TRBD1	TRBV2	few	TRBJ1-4	CASKERTGNEKLFF	TGTGCCAGCAAGGAACGGACAGGGAATGAAAAACTGTTTTTT
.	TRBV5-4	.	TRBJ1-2	CASSLDRLPYGYTF	TGTGCCAGCAGCTTGGACAGGTTACCCTATGGCTACACCTTC
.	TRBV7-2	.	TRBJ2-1	CASSEGTLSEQFF	TGTGCCAGCAGCGAAGGGACCCTATCAGAGCAGTTCTTC
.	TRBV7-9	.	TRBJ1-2	CASSVTGTYGYTF	TGTGCCAGCAGCGTAACAGGGACCTATGGCTACACCTTC
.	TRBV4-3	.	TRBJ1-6	CASSQEGRVMNSPLHF	TGCGCCAGCAGCCAAGAGGGCAGGGTCATGAATTCACCCCTCCACTTT
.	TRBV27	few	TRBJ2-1	CASRQQGGPYNEQFF	TGTGCCAGCAGACAACAGGGAGGGCCCTACAATGAGCAGTTCTTC
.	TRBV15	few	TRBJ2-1	CATSRDSGGREGRGQFF	TGTGCCACCAGCAGAGATTCTGGCGGCCGAGAGGGCCGGGGGCAGTTCTTC
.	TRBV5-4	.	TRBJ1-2	CASSLAVNYGYTF	TGTGCCAGCAGCTTGGCAGTTAACTATGGCTACACCTTC
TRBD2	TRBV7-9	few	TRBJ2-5	CASSPLAGGQETQYF	TGTGCCAGCAGCCCCCTAGCGGGAGGCCAAGAGACCCAGTACTTC
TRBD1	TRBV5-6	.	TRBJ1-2	CASSLRGGANYGYTF	TGTGCCAGCAGCTTACGAGGGGGCGCGAACTATGGCTACACCTTC
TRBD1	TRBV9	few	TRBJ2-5	CASSVRQDRGKETQYF	TGTGCCAGCAGCGTTCGTCAGGACAGGGGGAAAGAGACCCAGTACTTC
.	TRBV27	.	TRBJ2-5	CARVDLVQETQYF	TGTGCCAGAGTCGACTTGGTACAAGAGACCCAGTACTTC
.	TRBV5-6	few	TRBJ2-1	CASSRSPGSYNEQFF	TGTGCCAGCAGCCGTAGCCCCGGCTCCTACAATGAGCAGTTCTTC
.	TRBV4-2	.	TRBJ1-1	CASSRDLNTEAFF	TGTGCCAGCAGCCGCGACTTAAACACTGAAGCTTTCTTT
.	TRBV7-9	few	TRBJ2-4	CASSLEGIAKNIQYF	TGTGCCAGCAGCTTGGAGGGAATAGCCAAAAACATTCAGTACTTC
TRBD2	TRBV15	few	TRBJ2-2	CATSRGLAGNTGELFF	TGTGCCACCAGCAGAGGACTAGCGGGGAACACCGGGGAGCTGTTTTTT
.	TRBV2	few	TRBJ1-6	CASSRLYNSPLHF	TGTGCCAGCTCCCGGCTCTATAATTCACCCCTCCACTTT
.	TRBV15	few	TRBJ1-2	CATSRGAGGAHYGYTF	TGTGCCACCAGCAGAGGGGCGGGCGGGGCTCACTATGGCTACACCTTC
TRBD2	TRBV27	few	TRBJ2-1	CASSPTSGRVNEQFF	TGTGCCAGCAGTCCGACTAGCGGGAGAGTCAATGAGCAGTTCTTC
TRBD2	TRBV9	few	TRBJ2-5	CASSVAGGRGDETQYF	TGTGCCAGCAGCGTAGCGGGGGGACGGGGTGATGAGACCCAGTACTTC
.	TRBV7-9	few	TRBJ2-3	CASSLRASTDTQYF	TGTGCCAGCAGCTTAAGGGCCAGCACAGATACGCAGTATTTT